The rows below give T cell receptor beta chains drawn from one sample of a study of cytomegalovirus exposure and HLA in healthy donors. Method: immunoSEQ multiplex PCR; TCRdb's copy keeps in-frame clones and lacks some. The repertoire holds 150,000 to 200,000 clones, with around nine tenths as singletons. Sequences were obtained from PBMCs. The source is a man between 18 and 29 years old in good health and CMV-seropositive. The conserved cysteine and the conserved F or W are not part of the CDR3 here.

CDR3 protein: ASSTSGTEYNEQF; V gene: TRBV5-1; J gene: TRBJ2-1
CDR3 protein: ATSIRSGGRGEQF; V gene: TRBV15; J gene: TRBJ2-1
CDR3 protein: ASSQERHYGYT; V gene: TRBV4-1; J gene: TRBJ1-2
CDR3 protein: ASSWGTGNQPQH; V gene: TRBV5-6; J gene: TRBJ1-5
CDR3 protein: ASSRASGGSYNEQF; V gene: TRBV19; J gene: TRBJ2-1
CDR3 protein: ASSSLTSGGGGYNEQF; V gene: TRBV7-9; J gene: TRBJ2-1
CDR3 protein: ASSRLAGGPRTSTDTQY; V gene: TRBV2; J gene: TRBJ2-3
CDR3 protein: ASSSLPNTEAF; V gene: TRBV7-3; J gene: TRBJ1-1
CDR3 protein: ASSPGGAAMETQY; V gene: TRBV5-5; J gene: TRBJ2-5
CDR3 protein: AWSAGATQY; V gene: TRBV30; J gene: TRBJ2-5
CDR3 protein: ASSSQGVRQPQH; V gene: TRBV18; J gene: TRBJ1-5
CDR3 protein: ASSLALVVVYNEQF; V gene: TRBV11-2; J gene: TRBJ2-1
CDR3 protein: ANRPFHGGKYEQY; V gene: TRBV19; J gene: TRBJ2-7
CDR3 protein: ASSPPGTAYGYT; V gene: TRBV25-1; J gene: TRBJ1-2
CDR3 protein: ASSQDPGGRAPLH; V gene: TRBV4-1; J gene: TRBJ1-6
CDR3 protein: ASSGQGGEYEQY; V gene: TRBV2; J gene: TRBJ2-7
CDR3 protein: ASSLGAAGYEQY; V gene: TRBV13; J gene: TRBJ2-7
CDR3 protein: ASSYSTSGRSGEQF; V gene: TRBV6-5; J gene: TRBJ2-1
CDR3 protein: ASSQDEGNTEAF; V gene: TRBV4-2; J gene: TRBJ1-1
CDR3 protein: ASSFTLGQSYNEQF; V gene: TRBV7-9; J gene: TRBJ2-1
CDR3 protein: ASSPYADTQY; V gene: TRBV7-2; J gene: TRBJ2-3
CDR3 protein: ASSVAGQAYEQY; V gene: TRBV9; J gene: TRBJ2-7
CDR3 protein: ASSLRGSRDTQY; V gene: TRBV27; J gene: TRBJ2-3
CDR3 protein: ASRQGEPSGANVLT; V gene: TRBV19; J gene: TRBJ2-6
CDR3 protein: ASSLKTGRNTGELF; V gene: TRBV7-2; J gene: TRBJ2-2
CDR3 protein: ASSLAVVFGDTGELF; V gene: TRBV5-1; J gene: TRBJ2-2
CDR3 protein: ASSPRQGLRGYT; V gene: TRBV6-6; J gene: TRBJ1-2
CDR3 protein: ASSLVGGLRNGGYT; V gene: TRBV7-2; J gene: TRBJ1-2
CDR3 protein: ASSPNLARYEQY; V gene: TRBV18; J gene: TRBJ2-7
CDR3 protein: ASSYANRVSTEAF; V gene: TRBV6-5; J gene: TRBJ1-1
CDR3 protein: ASSLTGQDYGYT; V gene: TRBV5-1; J gene: TRBJ1-2
CDR3 protein: ASSLSWGGTRFGSYEQY; V gene: TRBV5-1; J gene: TRBJ2-7
CDR3 protein: ASSQDGDSLGQPQH; V gene: TRBV4-3; J gene: TRBJ1-5
CDR3 protein: ASSTRTGRYMNTEAF; V gene: TRBV7-8; J gene: TRBJ1-1
CDR3 protein: ASGQNTGELF; V gene: TRBV5-1; J gene: TRBJ2-2
CDR3 protein: ASSAWGGTAQETQY; V gene: TRBV11-2; J gene: TRBJ2-5
CDR3 protein: ASSSVTSGGGTGELF; V gene: TRBV13; J gene: TRBJ2-2
CDR3 protein: ASSSGHVLTDTQY; V gene: TRBV5-1; J gene: TRBJ2-3
CDR3 protein: ASSPDDRYNEQF; V gene: TRBV7-2; J gene: TRBJ2-1
CDR3 protein: ASSTRSDTAFSPLH; V gene: TRBV19; J gene: TRBJ1-6
CDR3 protein: ASSERGRTTSTDTQY; V gene: TRBV4-1; J gene: TRBJ2-3
CDR3 protein: ASSEWAGNGYGYT; V gene: TRBV2; J gene: TRBJ1-2
CDR3 protein: ASSQRTGRTEAF; V gene: TRBV4-1; J gene: TRBJ1-1
CDR3 protein: SVETGKYEQY; V gene: TRBV29-1; J gene: TRBJ2-7
CDR3 protein: ASRTDRTQETQY; V gene: TRBV7-2; J gene: TRBJ2-5
CDR3 protein: ASSQTLDMDTEAF; V gene: TRBV4-3; J gene: TRBJ1-1
CDR3 protein: SVEGTGETDTQY; V gene: TRBV29-1; J gene: TRBJ2-3
CDR3 protein: ASSDSLGGSTGELF; V gene: TRBV6-4; J gene: TRBJ2-2
CDR3 protein: ASSEARDQGETQY; V gene: TRBV6-1; J gene: TRBJ2-5
CDR3 protein: ASSFGGRFNNEQF; V gene: TRBV5-8; J gene: TRBJ2-1
CDR3 protein: ASSPGAAGGNTIY; V gene: TRBV18; J gene: TRBJ1-3
CDR3 protein: ASSSYGLAGGPEDTQY; V gene: TRBV7-9; J gene: TRBJ2-3
CDR3 protein: AWSPYRKQETQY; V gene: TRBV30; J gene: TRBJ2-5
CDR3 protein: ASSRGEEEKLF; V gene: TRBV18; J gene: TRBJ1-4
CDR3 protein: ASSPSGLSYEQY; V gene: TRBV18; J gene: TRBJ2-7
CDR3 protein: ASSQDPGPYEQY; V gene: TRBV4-3; J gene: TRBJ2-7
CDR3 protein: AWSEGVTEAF; V gene: TRBV30; J gene: TRBJ1-1
CDR3 protein: ASSQEVADEAF; V gene: TRBV4-2; J gene: TRBJ1-1